The clone carrying this TCR beta chain was recorded a few times. Its antigen is not identified. The data originate from a study of naive and memory T cell subsets. Both TRBC1 and TRBC2 were covered by a beta constant-region primer of two equimolar oligonucleotides. The ligated cDNA underwent four PCR rounds using SP2 and nested alpha and beta constant-region primers. The cDNA 3' end received a ligated single-stranded oligonucleotide carrying the SP2 primer and a 12-nucleotide UMI. Each CDR3 protein gets one entry after TCRdb re-called the UMI-ligation and nested PCR reads with MiXCR. The table records 85,000 or so distinct CDR3 sequences, about 10% of them present only once. The CDR3 has 16 residues. From germline, CDR1 is MGHRA and CDR2 YSYEKL. J was trimmed by 0 bases and V by 1 base; bases with no gene match: 3. Study-wide results and limits: TCR abundance followed a power law differing between naive and memory subsets. Expression changes during T cell differentiation may affect RNA-based TCR counts.

Cells stained for CD3, CD4, CD8, CD45RA, CD27 and viability were sorted into four CD45RA/CD27 subsets. The clonotype comes from a human donor in good health. This sequence joins TRBV4-1 and TRBJ1-1, with 9 bases lining up with TRBD1. Sequencing was carried out using naive CD8+ T cells from blood. CDR3 nucleotides: TGCGCCAGCAGCCAAGGGCGGACAGGGGTGAACACTGAAGCTTTCTTT. It specifies CASSQGRTGVNTEAFF.